This entry concerns a single TCR beta chain. No antigen is known for it. The sample is drawn from a study of persistence of HIV-infected CD4 T cells. About the study: Isolated cells were CMV- and HIV-1 Gag-responding CD4+ T cells. Suppressive ART had lasted a median of around 8 years.

Sequencing used immunoSEQ version 4 in survey mode. TCRdb's table, derived via immunoSEQ multiplex PCR, lists solely in-frame clones and lacks some. The sample consists of 30,000 to 45,000 clones, about 81% of them appearing once. Study-level points and caveats: Antigen-responding cells were enriched for degenerate expanded CDR3beta sequences. Proviral oligoclonality tracked with TCR oligoclonality within the same sorted cells.

The stimulus was an HIV-1 Gag 15-mer peptide pool, roughly 1 ug/peptide/mL. CD40L/CD69 double-negative CD45RO-high memory CD4+ T cells were collected. V lost 10 bases to trimming and J lost 4 bases, with 16 bases between them. The germline V gene has CDR1 LNHDA and CDR2 SQIVND (reference sequence). The CDR3 length is 13 residues. The sample was cultured CD4+ T cells from PBMCs, taken from a patient who received antiretroviral therapy. This TCR came from an adult with HIV. The donor label of this sample is uncertain. This chain links TRBV19 with TRBJ1-1; D not certain. The CDR3 reads CATSQSRGTEAFF. In nucleotides, the CDR3 is TGTGCCACCTCACAGAGTCGGGGCACTGAAGCTTTCTTT.